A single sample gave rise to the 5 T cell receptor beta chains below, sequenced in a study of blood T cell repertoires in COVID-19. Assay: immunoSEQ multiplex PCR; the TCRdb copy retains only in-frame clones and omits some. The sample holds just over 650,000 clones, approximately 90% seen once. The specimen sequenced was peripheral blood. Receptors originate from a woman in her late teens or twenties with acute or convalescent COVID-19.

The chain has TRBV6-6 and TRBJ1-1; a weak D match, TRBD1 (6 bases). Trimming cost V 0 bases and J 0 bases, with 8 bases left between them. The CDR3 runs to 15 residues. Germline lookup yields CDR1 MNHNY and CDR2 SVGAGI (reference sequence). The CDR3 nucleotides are TGTGCCAGCAGTTACTCGGGACACCTGAACACTGAAGCTTTCTTT. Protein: CASSYSGHLNTEAFF.

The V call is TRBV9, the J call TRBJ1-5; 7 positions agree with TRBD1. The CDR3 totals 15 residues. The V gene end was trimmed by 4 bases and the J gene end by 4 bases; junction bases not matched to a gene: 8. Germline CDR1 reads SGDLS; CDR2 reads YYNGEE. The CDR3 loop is CASSSDREKNQPQHF. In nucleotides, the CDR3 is TGTGCCAGCAGCTCCGACAGGGAAAAAAATCAGCCCCAGCATTTT.

CDR3: CASSQTAGTPLHF. The CDR3 coding sequence is TGTGCCAGCAGCCAGACTGCCGGGACACCCCTCCACTTT. The chain has TRBV14 and TRBJ1-6; D not certain. The length of the CDR3 is 13 residues. Trimming cost V 3 bases and J 11 bases, with 11 bases left between them. Germline V gene lookup returns CDR1 SGHDN and CDR2 FVKESK.

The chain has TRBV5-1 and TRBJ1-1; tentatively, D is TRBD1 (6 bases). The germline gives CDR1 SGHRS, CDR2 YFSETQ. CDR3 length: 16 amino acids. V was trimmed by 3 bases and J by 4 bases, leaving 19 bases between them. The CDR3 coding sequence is TGCGCCAGCAGCTCCGCCCGGGGGGCGAGGGGCACTGAAGCTTTCTTT. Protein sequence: CASSSARGARGTEAFF.

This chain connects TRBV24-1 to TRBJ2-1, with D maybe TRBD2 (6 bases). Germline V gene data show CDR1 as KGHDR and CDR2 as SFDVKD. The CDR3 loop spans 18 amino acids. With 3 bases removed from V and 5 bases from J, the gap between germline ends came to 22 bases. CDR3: CATSDNVGGTGYDNEQFF. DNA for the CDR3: TGTGCCACCAGTGATAACGTCGGGGGAACGGGGTACGACAATGAGCAGTTCTTC.